Sequencing of this T cell receptor (beta chain) was carried out in a study of cytomegalovirus exposure and HLA in healthy donors. Trimming removed 0 bases at V and 3 bases at J, with 15 bases between. The CDR3 is made up of 17 amino acids. CDR1 is SGHTA and CDR2 is FQGTGA in the germline V gene. Study observations and caveats: There were several of the most significant clusters that appeared linked to common viral pathogens in a later analysis. CMV serostatus was the only immune exposure information that was available. DRB1 had the most TCR associations and HLA-C the fewest, a later analysis found, with rates varying by HLA locus.

On this clone itself: Antigen unknown.

Use of 60 Vbeta and 13 Jbeta primers characterized the PCR. Sequencing was performed with immunoSEQ multiplex PCR; in TCRdb, only in-frame clones are kept and a portion is missing. The data show some 120,000 clones, 80% to 90% seen once. This TCR derives from a woman in her 40s in good health and CMV-seropositive. This chain uses TRBV7-3 with TRBJ2-4, with D perhaps matching TRBD1 (5 bases). Sequenced material: PBMCs. The CDR3 is CASSLTPGRVHKNIQYF. The CDR3 region has the DNA TGTGCCAGCAGCTTAACCCCAGGCAGGGTGCACAAAAACATTCAGTACTTC.